Listed below are T cell receptor beta chains from one sample, sequenced in a study of T cell responses to AZD1222 COVID-19 vaccine. The assay was immunoSEQ multiplex PCR, and TCRdb's table has in-frame clones only and misses some. The table includes roughly 140,000 clones, 90% to 95% detected once. The material sequenced was peripheral blood, taken on day 0 of MenACWY control vaccination. The receptors shown here come from an adult in good health. CDR3s include the opening cysteine and the closing phenylalanine or tryptophan. A D gene is named only where the DNA matches it firmly. Some rows have no size entry. The others give once, few or many, or a class for an expanded clone.

cdr3_aa cdr3_nt d_call v_call cdr3_length j_call clone_size
CAWSGGIVGYEQYF TGTGCCTGGAGTGGTGGGATTGTCGGGTACGAGCAGTACTTC . TRBV30 14 TRBJ2-7 .
CASSTRTGGYTEAFF TGTGCCAGCAGCACACGGACAGGCGGCTACACTGAAGCTTTCTTT TRBD1 TRBV14 15 TRBJ1-1 .
CASSLGGPSYYGYTF TGTGCCAGCAGCTTGGGGGGGCCTAGCTACTATGGCTACACCTTC . TRBV5-4 15 TRBJ1-2 .
CASSVAGSYEASEQYF TGTGCCAGCAGCGTAGCCGGGTCCTACGAGGCGAGCGAGCAGTACTTC . TRBV9 16 TRBJ2-7 .
CASRRITQETQYF TGTGCCAGCAGACGGATCACCCAAGAGACCCAGTACTTC . TRBV6-5 13 TRBJ2-5 .
CASSIESTKETQYF TGTGCCAGTAGTATCGAGTCTACAAAAGAGACCCAGTACTTC . TRBV19 14 TRBJ2-5 .
CASSDPGLAGGLNEQFF TGCGCCAGCAGTGACCCCGGACTAGCGGGGGGGCTTAATGAGCAGTTCTTC TRBD2 TRBV10-2 17 TRBJ2-1 .
CATSRLGGNQPQHF TGTGCCACCAGCAGATTGGGGGGCAATCAGCCCCAGCATTTT . TRBV15 14 TRBJ1-5 .
CASSLQDRLTGELFF TGCGCCAGCAGCTTGCAGGACAGGTTGACCGGGGAGCTGTTTTTT TRBD1 TRBV5-1 15 TRBJ2-2 .
CASSLFPPGLAGEETQYF TGTGCCAGCAGTTTATTTCCCCCCGGACTAGCGGGGGAAGAGACCCAGTACTTC TRBD2 TRBV27 18 TRBJ2-5 few
CASSTQLGTEAFF TGTGCCAGTAGTACCCAGTTGGGCACTGAAGCTTTCTTT . TRBV19 13 TRBJ1-1 .
CASSQGEPEKLFF TGTGCCAGCTCACAGGGGGAACCTGAAAAACTGTTTTTT . TRBV18 13 TRBJ1-4 .
CASSYPGATNSPLHF TGTGCCAGCAGCTACCCAGGGGCGACGAATTCACCCCTCCACTTT . TRBV7-9 15 TRBJ1-6 .
CASSYLAGESSPLHF TGTGCCAGCAGTTACCTGGCAGGGGAGAGTTCACCCCTCCACTTT . TRBV6-5 15 TRBJ1-6 .
CASSLSETYEQYF TGTGCCAGCAGCTTGTCTGAAACCTACGAGCAGTACTTC . TRBV7-2 13 TRBJ2-7 .
CASSLGRRDRVREKLFF TGCGCCAGCAGCTTGGGTCGACGGGACAGGGTTCGCGAAAAACTGTTTTTT TRBD1 TRBV5-1 17 TRBJ1-4 .
CASSLGVGQGGFQPQHF TGTGCCAGCAGCTTGGGTGTGGGACAGGGAGGATTTCAGCCCCAGCATTTT TRBD1 TRBV5-8 17 TRBJ1-5 .
CASSEAGVNYGYTF TGTGCCAGCAGTGAGGCAGGGGTAAACTATGGCTACACCTTC . TRBV25-1 14 TRBJ1-2 .
CSASHVAGNTIYF TGCAGTGCTAGTCACGTGGCTGGAAACACCATATATTTT . TRBV20-1 13 TRBJ1-3 once
CSVSWGGEKLFF TGCAGCGTTTCCTGGGGGGGCGAAAAACTGTTTTTT . TRBV29-1 12 TRBJ1-4 .
CASSNRGLYGYTF TGTGCCAGCAGCAACAGGGGGCTATATGGCTACACCTTC TRBD1 TRBV6-6 13 TRBJ1-2 .
CAWSLLAGEDTGELFF TGTGCCTGGAGTTTACTAGCGGGAGAGGACACCGGGGAGCTGTTTTTT TRBD2 TRBV30 16 TRBJ2-2 .
CASRDGTGGWETEAFF TGTGCCAGCAGGGACGGGACAGGAGGTTGGGAAACTGAAGCTTTCTTT TRBD1 TRBV27 16 TRBJ1-1 .
CASSAWDRGGYGYTF TGTGCCAGCAGCGCTTGGGACAGGGGAGGCTATGGCTACACCTTC TRBD1 TRBV7-2 15 TRBJ1-2 .
CASSPGARSYNEQFF TGTGCCAGCAGCCCCGGGGCAAGGTCCTACAATGAGCAGTTCTTC . TRBV11-3 15 TRBJ2-1 .
CASSLGDRGPAGELFF TGCGCCAGCAGCTTGGGGGACAGGGGGCCCGCCGGGGAGCTGTTTTTT TRBD1 TRBV5-1 16 TRBJ2-2 .
CASSLSGTGGASYEQYF TGTGCCAGCAGCTTAAGTGGGACAGGGGGCGCATCCTACGAGCAGTACTTC TRBD1 TRBV7-8 17 TRBJ2-7 .
CASSFIQGNAFF TGTGCCAGTAGTTTCATACAGGGGAATGCTTTCTTT TRBD1 TRBV19 12 TRBJ1-1 .
CASSVREGEQFF TGTGCCAGCAGCGTGAGGGAGGGTGAGCAGTTCTTC TRBD2 TRBV9 12 TRBJ2-1 .
CASSLEIGEQFF TGTGCCAGCAGCCTCGAAATAGGGGAGCAGTTCTTC . TRBV7-9 12 TRBJ2-1 once
CASSLEWTRGQNSPLHF TGTGCCAGCAGCTTAGAATGGACCAGGGGTCAAAATTCACCCCTCCACTTT . TRBV7-9 17 TRBJ1-6 .
CASSALKRTGANYGYTF TGTGCCAGCAGTGCCTTAAAGAGGACAGGTGCTAACTATGGCTACACCTTC TRBD1 TRBV6-2/TRBV6-3 17 TRBJ1-2 .
CASSLEGVSGNTIYF TGCGCCAGCAGCTTGGAAGGGGTGTCAGGAAACACCATATATTTT . TRBV5-1 15 TRBJ1-3 .